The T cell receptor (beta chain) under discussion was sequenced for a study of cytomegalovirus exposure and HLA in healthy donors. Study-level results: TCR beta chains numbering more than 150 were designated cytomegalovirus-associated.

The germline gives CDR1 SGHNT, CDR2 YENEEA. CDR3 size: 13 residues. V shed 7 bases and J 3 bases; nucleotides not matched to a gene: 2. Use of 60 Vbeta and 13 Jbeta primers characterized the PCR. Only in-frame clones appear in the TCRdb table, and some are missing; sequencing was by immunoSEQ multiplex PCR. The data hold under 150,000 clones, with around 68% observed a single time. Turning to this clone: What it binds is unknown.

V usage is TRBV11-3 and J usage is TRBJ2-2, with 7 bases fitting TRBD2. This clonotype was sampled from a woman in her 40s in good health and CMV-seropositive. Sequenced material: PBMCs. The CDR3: CASMGGDTGELFF. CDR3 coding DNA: TGTGCCAGCATGGGAGGGGACACCGGGGAGCTGTTTTTT.